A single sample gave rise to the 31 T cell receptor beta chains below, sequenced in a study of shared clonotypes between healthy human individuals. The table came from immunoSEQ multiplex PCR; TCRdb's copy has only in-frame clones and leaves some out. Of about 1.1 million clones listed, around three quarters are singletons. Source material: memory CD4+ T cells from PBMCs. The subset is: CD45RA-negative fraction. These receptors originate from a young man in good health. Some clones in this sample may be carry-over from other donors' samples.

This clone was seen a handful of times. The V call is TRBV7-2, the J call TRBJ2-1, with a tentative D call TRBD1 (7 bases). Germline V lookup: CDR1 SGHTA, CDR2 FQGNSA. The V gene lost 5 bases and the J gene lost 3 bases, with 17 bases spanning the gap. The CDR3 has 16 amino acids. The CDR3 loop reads CASSLRGLALYNEQFF. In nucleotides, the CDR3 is TGTGCCAGCAGCCTAAGGGGGCTAGCGCTCTACAATGAGCAGTTCTTC. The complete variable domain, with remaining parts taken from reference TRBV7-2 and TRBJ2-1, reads GAGVSQSPSNKVTEKGKDVELRCDPISGHTALYWYRQSLGQGLEFLIYFQGNSAPDKSGLPSDRFSAERTGGSVSTLTIQRTQQEDSAVYLCASSLRGLALYNEQFFGPGTRLTVL.

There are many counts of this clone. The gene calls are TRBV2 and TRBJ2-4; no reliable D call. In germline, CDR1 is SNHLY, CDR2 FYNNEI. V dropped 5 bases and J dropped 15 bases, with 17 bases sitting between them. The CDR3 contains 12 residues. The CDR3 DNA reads TGTGCCAGCAGTCCCACGACGGTCCCTCGGTACTTC. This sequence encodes CASSPTTVPRYF.

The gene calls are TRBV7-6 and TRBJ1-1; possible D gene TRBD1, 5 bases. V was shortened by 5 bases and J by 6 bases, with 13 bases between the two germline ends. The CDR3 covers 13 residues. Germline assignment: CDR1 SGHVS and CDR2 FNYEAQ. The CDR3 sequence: CASSGDPWSEAFF. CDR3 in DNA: TGTGCCAGCAGCGGGGACCCCTGGTCTGAAGCTTTCTTT.

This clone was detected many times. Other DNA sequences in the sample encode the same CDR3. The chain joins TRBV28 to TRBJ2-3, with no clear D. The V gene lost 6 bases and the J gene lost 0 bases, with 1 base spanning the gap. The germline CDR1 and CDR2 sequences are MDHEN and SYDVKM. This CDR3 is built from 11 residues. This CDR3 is CASSSTDTQYF. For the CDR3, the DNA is TGTGCCAGCAGCAGCACAGATACGCAGTATTTT.

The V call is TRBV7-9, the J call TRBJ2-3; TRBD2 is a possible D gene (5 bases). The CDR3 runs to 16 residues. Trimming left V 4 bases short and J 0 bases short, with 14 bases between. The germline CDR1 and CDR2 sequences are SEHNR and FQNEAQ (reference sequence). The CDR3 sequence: CASSYSAWTSTDTQYF. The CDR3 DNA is TGTGCCAGCAGCTATAGCGCCTGGACTAGCACAGATACGCAGTATTTT.

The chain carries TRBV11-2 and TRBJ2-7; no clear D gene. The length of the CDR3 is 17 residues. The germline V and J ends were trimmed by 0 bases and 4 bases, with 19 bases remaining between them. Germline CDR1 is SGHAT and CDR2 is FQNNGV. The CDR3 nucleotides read TGTGCCAGCAGCTTAGACGGCCTCCCACGACCCGGTTACGAGCAGTACTTC. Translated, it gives CASSLDGLPRPGYEQYF.

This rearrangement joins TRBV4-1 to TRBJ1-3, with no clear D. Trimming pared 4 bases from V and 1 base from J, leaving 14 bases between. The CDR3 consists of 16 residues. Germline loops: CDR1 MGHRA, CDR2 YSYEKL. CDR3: CASSPTGSPSGNTIYF. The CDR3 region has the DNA TGCGCCAGCAGCCCGACCGGGTCCCCTTCTGGAAACACCATATATTTT.

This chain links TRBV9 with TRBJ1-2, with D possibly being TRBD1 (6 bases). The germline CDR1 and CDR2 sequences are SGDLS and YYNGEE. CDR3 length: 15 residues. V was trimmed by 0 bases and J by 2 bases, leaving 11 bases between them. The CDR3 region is CASSVESQGNYGYTF. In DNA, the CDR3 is TGTGCCAGCAGCGTAGAGTCCCAGGGGAACTATGGCTACACCTTC.

CDR3 amino acids: CASNALSYNSPLHF. CDR3 nucleotides: TGTGCCAGCAACGCACTCTCCTATAATTCACCCCTCCACTTT. The V and J genes are TRBV28 and TRBJ1-6, with D unresolved. The CDR3 consists of 14 residues. V lost 7 bases and J lost 0, with 7 bases in between. Looked up from germline, CDR1 is MDHEN and CDR2 is SYDVKM.

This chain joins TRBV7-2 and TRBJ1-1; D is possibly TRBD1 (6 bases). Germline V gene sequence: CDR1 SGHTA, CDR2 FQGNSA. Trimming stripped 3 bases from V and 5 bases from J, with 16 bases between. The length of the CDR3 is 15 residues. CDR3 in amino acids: CASSLNPRGVTEAFF. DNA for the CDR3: TGTGCCAGCAGCTTGAATCCTAGGGGGGTTACTGAAGCTTTCTTT.

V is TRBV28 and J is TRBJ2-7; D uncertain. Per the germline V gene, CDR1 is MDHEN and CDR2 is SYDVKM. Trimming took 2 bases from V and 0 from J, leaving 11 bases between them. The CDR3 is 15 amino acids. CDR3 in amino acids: CASSLGQAVSYEQYF. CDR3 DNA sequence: TGTGCCAGCAGTTTAGGGCAGGCCGTCTCCTACGAGCAGTACTTC.

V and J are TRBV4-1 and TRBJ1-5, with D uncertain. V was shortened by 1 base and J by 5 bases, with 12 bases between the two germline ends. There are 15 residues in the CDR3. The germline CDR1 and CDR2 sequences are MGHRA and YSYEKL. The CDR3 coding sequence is TGCGCCAGCAGCCAAGTTTTCCAGGCTTATCAGCCCCAGCATTTT. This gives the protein CASSQVFQAYQPQHF.

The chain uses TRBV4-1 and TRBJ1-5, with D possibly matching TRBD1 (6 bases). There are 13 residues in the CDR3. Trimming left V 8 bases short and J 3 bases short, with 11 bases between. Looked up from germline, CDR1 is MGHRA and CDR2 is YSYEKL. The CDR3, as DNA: TGCGCCAGCCGACAGGACTACAATCAGCCCCAGCATTTT. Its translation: CASRQDYNQPQHF.

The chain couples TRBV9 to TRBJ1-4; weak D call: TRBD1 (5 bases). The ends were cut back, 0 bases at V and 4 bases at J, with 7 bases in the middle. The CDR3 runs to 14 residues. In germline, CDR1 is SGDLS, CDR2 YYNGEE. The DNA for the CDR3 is TGTGCCAGCAGCGTAGGACAGTTTAATGAAAAACTGTTTTTT. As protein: CASSVGQFNEKLFF.

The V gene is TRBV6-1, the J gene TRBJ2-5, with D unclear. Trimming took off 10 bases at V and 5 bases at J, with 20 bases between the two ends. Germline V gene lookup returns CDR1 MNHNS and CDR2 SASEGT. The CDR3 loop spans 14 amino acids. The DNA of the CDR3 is TGTGCCACCAGCCCCATGGCCCTGGGGGAGACCCAGTACTTC. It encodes CATSPMALGETQYF.

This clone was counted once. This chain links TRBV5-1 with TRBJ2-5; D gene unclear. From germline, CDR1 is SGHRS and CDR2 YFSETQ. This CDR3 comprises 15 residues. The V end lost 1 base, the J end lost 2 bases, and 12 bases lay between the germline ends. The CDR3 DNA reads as TGCGCCAGCAGCTTGACTTCGACCGGACAAGAGACCCAGTACTTC. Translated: CASSLTSTGQETQYF. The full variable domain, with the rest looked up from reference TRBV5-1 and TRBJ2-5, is KAGVTQTPRYLIKTRGQQVTLSCSPISGHRSVSWYQQTPGQGLQFLFEYFSETQRNKGNFPGRFSGRQFSNSRSEMNVSTLELGDSALYLCASSLTSTGQETQYFGPGTRLLVL.

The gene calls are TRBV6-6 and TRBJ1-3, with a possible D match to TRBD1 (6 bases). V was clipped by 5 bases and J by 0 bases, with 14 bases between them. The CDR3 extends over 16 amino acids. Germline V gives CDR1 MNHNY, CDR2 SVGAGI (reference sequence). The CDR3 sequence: CASSKQGPSSGNTIYF. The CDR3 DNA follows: TGTGCCAGCAGTAAACAGGGTCCAAGCTCTGGAAACACCATATATTTT.

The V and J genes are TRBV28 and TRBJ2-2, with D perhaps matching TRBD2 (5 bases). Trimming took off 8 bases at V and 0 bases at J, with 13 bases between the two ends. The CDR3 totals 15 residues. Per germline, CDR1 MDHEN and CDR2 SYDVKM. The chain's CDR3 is CASSTAGANTGELFF. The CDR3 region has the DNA TGTGCCAGCTCTACGGCGGGCGCGAACACCGGGGAGCTGTTTTTT.

The chain's CDR3 is CSAMQRGGHEQYF. As DNA, the CDR3 is TGCAGCGCCATGCAGCGGGGAGGGCACGAGCAGTACTTC. The V call is TRBV29-1, the J call TRBJ2-7, with 7 nucleotides matching TRBD2. J was trimmed by 5 bases and V by 7 bases; bases with no gene match: 11. The CDR3 covers 13 residues. CDR1 is SQVTM and CDR2 is ANQGSEA in the germline V gene.

The CDR3 coding sequence is TGTGCCAGCAGCCAGGGGACTAGCGGGAGGTATGAGCAGTTCTTC. This codes for CASSQGTSGRYEQFF. The rearrangement links TRBV4-2 to TRBJ2-1; 15 bases map to TRBD2. Germline lookup yields CDR1 LGHNA and CDR2 YNFKEQ. The CDR3 is 15 residues long. With V trimmed by 3 bases and J by 8 bases, 2 bases remained unmatched.

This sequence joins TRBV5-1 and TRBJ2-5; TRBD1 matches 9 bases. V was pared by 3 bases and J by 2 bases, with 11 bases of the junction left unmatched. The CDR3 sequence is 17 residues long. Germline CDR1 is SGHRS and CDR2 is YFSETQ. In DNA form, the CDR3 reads TGCGCCAGCAGCTCCCAAGGGGGACAGGGTTGGCAAGAGACCCAGTACTTC. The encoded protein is CASSSQGGQGWQETQYF.

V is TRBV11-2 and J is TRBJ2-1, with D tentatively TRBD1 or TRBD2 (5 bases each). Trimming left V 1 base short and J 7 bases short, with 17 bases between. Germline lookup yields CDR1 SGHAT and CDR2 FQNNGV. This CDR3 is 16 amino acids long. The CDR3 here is CASSLAFGGSANEQFF. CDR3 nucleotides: TGTGCCAGCAGCTTAGCTTTTGGGGGTTCTGCAAATGAGCAGTTCTTC.

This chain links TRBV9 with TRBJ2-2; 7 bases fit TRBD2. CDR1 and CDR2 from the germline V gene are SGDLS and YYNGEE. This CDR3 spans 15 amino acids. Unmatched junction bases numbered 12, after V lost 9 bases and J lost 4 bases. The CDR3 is CATAQGGPSTGELFF. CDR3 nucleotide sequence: TGTGCCACCGCCCAGGGAGGGCCTAGCACCGGGGAGCTGTTTTTT.

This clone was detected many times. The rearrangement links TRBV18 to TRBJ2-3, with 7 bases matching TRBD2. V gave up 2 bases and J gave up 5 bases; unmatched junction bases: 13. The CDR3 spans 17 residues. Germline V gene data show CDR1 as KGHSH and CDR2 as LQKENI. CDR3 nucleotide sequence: TGTGCCAGCTCACCAATCGCGGGAGCGGGGTCTGAAGATACGCAGTATTTT. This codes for CASSPIAGAGSEDTQYF.

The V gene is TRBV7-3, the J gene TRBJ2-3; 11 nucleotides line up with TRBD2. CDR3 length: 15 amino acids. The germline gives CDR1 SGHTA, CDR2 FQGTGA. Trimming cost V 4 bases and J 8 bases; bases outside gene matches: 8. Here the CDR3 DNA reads TGTGCCAGCAGCTCCTTAGCGGGAGGGCGCGGTACGCAGTATTTT. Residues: CASSSLAGGRGTQYF.

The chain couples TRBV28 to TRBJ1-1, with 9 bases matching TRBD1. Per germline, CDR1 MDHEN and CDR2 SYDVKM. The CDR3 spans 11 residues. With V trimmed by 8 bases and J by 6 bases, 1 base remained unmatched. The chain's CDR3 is CASRQGAEAFF. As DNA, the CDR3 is TGTGCCAGCCGACAGGGGGCTGAAGCTTTCTTT.

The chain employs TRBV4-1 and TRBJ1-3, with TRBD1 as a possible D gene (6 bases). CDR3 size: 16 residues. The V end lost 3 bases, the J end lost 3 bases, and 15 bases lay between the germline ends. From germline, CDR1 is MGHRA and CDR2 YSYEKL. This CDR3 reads CASSQLGGGSGNTIYF. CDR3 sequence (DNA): TGCGCCAGCAGCCAGCTGGGCGGGGGCAGTGGAAACACCATATATTTT.

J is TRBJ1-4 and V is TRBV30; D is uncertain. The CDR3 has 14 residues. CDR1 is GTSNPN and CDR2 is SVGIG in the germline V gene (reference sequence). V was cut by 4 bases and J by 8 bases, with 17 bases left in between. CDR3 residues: CAWNLGTRREKLFF. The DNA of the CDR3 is TGTGCCTGGAACTTAGGAACGAGGAGGGAAAAACTGTTTTTT.

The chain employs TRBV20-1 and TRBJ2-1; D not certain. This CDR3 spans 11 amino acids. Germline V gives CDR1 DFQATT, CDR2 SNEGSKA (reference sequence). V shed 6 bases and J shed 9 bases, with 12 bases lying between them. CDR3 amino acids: CSAENWPEQFF. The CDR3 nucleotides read TGCAGTGCCGAAAACTGGCCTGAGCAGTTCTTC.

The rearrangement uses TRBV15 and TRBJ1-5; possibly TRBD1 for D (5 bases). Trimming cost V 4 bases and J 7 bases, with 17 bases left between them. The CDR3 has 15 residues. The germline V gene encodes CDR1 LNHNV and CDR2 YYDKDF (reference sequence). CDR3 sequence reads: CATSKRTPSTQPQHF. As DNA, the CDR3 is TGTGCCACCAGCAAACGGACACCAAGCACCCAGCCCCAGCATTTT.

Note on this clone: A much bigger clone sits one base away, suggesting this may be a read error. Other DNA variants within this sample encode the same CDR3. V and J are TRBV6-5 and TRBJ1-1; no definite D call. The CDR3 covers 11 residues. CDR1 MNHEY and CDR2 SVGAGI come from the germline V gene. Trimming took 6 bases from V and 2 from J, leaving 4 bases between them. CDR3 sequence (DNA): TGTGCCAGCAGGGGCAACACTGAAGCTTTCTTT. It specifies CASRGNTEAFF.